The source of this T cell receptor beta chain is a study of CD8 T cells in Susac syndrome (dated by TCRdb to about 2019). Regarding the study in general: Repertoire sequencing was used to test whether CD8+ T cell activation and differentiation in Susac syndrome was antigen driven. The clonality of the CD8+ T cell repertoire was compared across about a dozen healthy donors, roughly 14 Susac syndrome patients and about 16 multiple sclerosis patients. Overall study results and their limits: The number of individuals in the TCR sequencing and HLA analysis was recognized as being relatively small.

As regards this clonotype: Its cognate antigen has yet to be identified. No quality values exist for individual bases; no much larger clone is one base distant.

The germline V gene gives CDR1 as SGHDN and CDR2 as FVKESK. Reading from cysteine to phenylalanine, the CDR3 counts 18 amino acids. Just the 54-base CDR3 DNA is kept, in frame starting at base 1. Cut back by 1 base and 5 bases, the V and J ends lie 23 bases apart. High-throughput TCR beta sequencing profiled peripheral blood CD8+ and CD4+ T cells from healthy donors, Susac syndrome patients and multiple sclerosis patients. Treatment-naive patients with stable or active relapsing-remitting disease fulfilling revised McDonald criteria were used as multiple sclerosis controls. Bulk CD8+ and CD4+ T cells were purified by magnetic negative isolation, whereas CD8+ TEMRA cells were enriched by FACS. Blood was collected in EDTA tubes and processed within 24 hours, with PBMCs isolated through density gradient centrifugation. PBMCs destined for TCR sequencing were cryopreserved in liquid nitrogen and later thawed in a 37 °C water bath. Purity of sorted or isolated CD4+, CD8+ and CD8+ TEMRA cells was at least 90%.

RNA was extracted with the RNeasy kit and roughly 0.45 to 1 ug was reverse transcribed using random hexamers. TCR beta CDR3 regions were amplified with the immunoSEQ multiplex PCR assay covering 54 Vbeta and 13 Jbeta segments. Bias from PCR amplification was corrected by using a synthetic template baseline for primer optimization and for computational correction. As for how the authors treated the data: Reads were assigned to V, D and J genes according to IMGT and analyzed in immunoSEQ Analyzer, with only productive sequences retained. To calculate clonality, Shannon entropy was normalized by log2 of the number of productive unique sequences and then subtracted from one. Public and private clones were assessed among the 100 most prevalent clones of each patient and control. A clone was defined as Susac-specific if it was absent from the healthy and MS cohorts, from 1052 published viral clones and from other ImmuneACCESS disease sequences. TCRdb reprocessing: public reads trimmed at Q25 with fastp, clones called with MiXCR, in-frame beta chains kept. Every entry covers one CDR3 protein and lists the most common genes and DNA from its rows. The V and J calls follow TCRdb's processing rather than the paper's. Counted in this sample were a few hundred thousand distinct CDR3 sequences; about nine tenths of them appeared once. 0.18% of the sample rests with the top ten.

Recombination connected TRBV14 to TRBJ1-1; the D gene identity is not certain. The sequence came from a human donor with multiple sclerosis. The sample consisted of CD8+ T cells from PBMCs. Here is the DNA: TGTGCCAGCAGCCAAGTTGTAGGAGGGTCTGAAGGGAGGACTGAAGCTTTCTTT. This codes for CASSQVVGGSEGRTEAFF.